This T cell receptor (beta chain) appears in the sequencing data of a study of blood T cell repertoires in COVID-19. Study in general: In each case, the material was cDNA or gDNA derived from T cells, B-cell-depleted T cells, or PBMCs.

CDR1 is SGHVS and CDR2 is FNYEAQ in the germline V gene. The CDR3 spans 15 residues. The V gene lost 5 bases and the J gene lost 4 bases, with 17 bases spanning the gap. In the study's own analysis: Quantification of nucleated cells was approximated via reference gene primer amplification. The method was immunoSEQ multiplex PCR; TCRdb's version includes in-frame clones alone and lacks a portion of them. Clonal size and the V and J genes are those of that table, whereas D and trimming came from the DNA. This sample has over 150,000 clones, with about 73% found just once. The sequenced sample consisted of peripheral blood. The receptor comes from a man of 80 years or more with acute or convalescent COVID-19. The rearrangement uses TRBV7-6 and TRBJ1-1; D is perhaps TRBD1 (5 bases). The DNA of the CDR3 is TGTGCCAGCAGCCCACAGGCTACTGGGGCCACTGAAGCTTTCTTT. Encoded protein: CASSPQATGATEAFF.